These T cell receptor beta chains were read from a single sample in a study of blood T cell repertoires in COVID-19. Libraries were prepared by immunoSEQ multiplex PCR; TCRdb keeps only in-frame clonotypes and omits some of them. Of approximately 200,000 clones in the sample, around 90% were seen once. The source material was PBMCs or T cells enriched from blood (not recorded which). The receptors originated from a man between 25 and 39 years old in a cohort exposed to, infected with or recovered from COVID-19 (not recorded which). Each CDR3 is given with its conserved first and last residue. Each record gives: V gene, D gene, J gene, clone size, CDR3 protein, CDR3 DNA. The D gene is left open where the match is weak. The listing skips clone size in some rows; elsewhere it reads once, few, many or a size class.

TRBV27	TRBD1	TRBJ1-5	few	CASSPLTGGQRNQPQHF	TGTGCCAGCAGTCCACTAACAGGGGGTCAGCGCAATCAGCCCCAGCATTTT
TRBV7-9	TRBD2	TRBJ2-5	.	CASSLGLAVQETQYF	TGTGCCAGCAGCTTAGGTCTAGCGGTACAAGAGACCCAGTACTTC
TRBV6-5	.	TRBJ1-5	.	CASSYSRRSSNQPQHF	TGTGCCAGCAGTTACTCGAGGAGGTCTAGCAATCAGCCCCAGCATTTT
TRBV19	TRBD1	TRBJ1-5	.	CASSIAWRTGGGQPQHF	TGTGCCAGTAGTATAGCTTGGAGGACAGGAGGGGGTCAGCCCCAGCATTTT
TRBV27	TRBD2	TRBJ2-1	.	CASKIGTSGSNEQFF	TGTGCCAGCAAAATTGGGACTAGCGGGAGTAATGAGCAGTTCTTC
TRBV10-1	TRBD1	TRBJ2-1	.	CASSEERDRGYNEQFF	TGCGCCAGCAGTGAGGAGCGGGACAGGGGCTACAATGAGCAGTTCTTC
TRBV4-1	TRBD2	TRBJ2-5	.	CASSQEREAPGTQYF	TGCGCCAGCAGCCAAGAGCGGGAGGCCCCAGGGACCCAGTACTTC
TRBV14	.	TRBJ2-5	.	CASSQRGGGGASETQYF	TGTGCCAGCAGCCAGAGAGGTGGGGGAGGAGCCTCTGAGACCCAGTACTTC
TRBV11-2	.	TRBJ1-1	.	CASSPARGMNTEAFF	TGTGCCAGCAGCCCCGCCCGTGGCATGAACACTGAAGCTTTCTTT
TRBV28	.	TRBJ1-2	.	CASSNPSKTTGPLYGYTF	TGTGCCAGCAGCAACCCGTCAAAAACCACAGGTCCCCTCTATGGCTACACCTTC
TRBV13	.	TRBJ2-1	.	CASGRDNSYNEQFF	TGTGCCAGCGGTAGGGACAACTCTTACAATGAGCAGTTCTTC
TRBV7-3	.	TRBJ2-1	.	CASSSLAGGYNEQFF	TGTGCCAGCAGCTCATTGGCGGGTGGTTACAATGAGCAGTTCTTC
TRBV7-6	TRBD2	TRBJ2-1	once	CASSQGLAGVGEQFF	TGTGCCAGCAGCCAGGGACTAGCGGGAGTCGGTGAGCAGTTCTTC
TRBV18	TRBD2	TRBJ2-1	.	CASSPPFGPGEGEQFF	TGTGCCAGCTCACCGCCGTTTGGGCCTGGGGAGGGTGAGCAGTTCTTC
TRBV28	TRBD1	TRBJ1-2	.	CASRMTGANYGYTF	TGTGCCAGCAGAATGACAGGGGCTAACTATGGCTACACCTTC
TRBV14	.	TRBJ2-5	.	CASSQDYWGDNRETQYF	TGTGCCAGCAGCCAAGATTACTGGGGGGATAACCGGGAGACCCAGTACTTC